This T cell receptor (beta chain) was captured in a study of blood T cells in healthy people across ages. Only a few counts were recorded for this clonotype. Peripheral blood, about 9.3 milliliters per donor, was collected. Each sample yielded at least 6 micrograms of PBMC total RNA. The CDR3 length is 14 residues. The germline V gene has CDR1 MNHEY and CDR2 SVGEGT. The trim removed 7 bases at V and 2 bases at J, leaving 5 bases unmatched. A second PCR, run for about 6 to 12 cycles, used a sample-barcoded 5' primer plus a J-beta primer mix. TCRdb redid the calling of the 5' RACE reads with MiXCR, one entry per CDR3 protein. The sample has about 970,000 distinct CDR3 sequences; roughly 51% are singletons.

The chain recombines TRBV6-2 or TRBV6-3 with TRBJ2-1; 7 nucleotides match TRBD2. This receptor was obtained from a woman in her sixties or seventies in good health. Sequences were obtained from blood. The CDR3 DNA sequence: TGTGCCAGCAAAAAAGCGGGACCCTACAATGAGCAGTTCTTC. Translation: CASKKAGPYNEQFF.